The next 24 T cell receptor beta chains were all read from a single sample in a study of T cell responses to AZD1222 COVID-19 vaccine. TCRdb's copy holds only in-frame clones and misses some; the assay was immunoSEQ multiplex PCR. Of approximately 130,000 clones in the sample, more than 85% were seen once. The sequences come from peripheral blood, collected on day 0 of AZD1222 vaccination. Receptors were obtained from an adult in good health.

The chain links TRBV7-2 to TRBJ2-1; unclear D gene. V was clipped by 6 bases and J by 7 bases, with 19 bases between them. CDR3 size: 15 residues. Germline V CDR1 and CDR2: SGHTA, FQGNSA. CDR3 DNA sequence: TGTGCCAGCAGTCCCCCTGCCTTCGCTGCGAATGAGCAGTTCTTC. Amino acid sequence: CASSPPAFAANEQFF.

The chain is built from TRBV4-1 and TRBJ2-1; 11 bases are a match to TRBD2. Germline values: CDR1 MGHRA, CDR2 YSYEKL. The CDR3 loop spans 18 amino acids. The junction had 5 bases not matched to a gene; V was cut back by 1 base and J by 0 bases. The CDR3 here is CASSQGLAGLFSYNEQFF. The CDR3 nucleotides are TGCGCCAGCAGCCAAGGACTAGCGGGACTCTTCTCCTACAATGAGCAGTTCTTC.

The chain is built from TRBV6-5 and TRBJ2-2; 9 bases are a match to TRBD1. Germline loops: CDR1 MNHEY, CDR2 SVGAGI. With V trimmed by 10 bases and J by 4 bases, 10 bases remained unmatched. This CDR3 contains 15 residues. The CDR3 coding sequence is TGTGCCACCCACCCCACAGGGGGCGGCACCGGGGAGCTGTTTTTT. Its protein product is CATHPTGGGTGELFF.

In regard to this clone: At one end, the junction sequence differs from germline, possibly due to a read error. This chain uses TRBV7-7 with TRBJ2-7; TRBD2 is a possible D gene (7 bases). Germline V lookup: CDR1 SSHAT, CDR2 FNYEAQ (reference sequence). CDR3 length equals 15 residues. The DNA of the CDR3 is TGTGCTAGCAGCTTAGCGACTACGGGGGGCAGCGAGCAGTACTTC. Protein: CASSLATTGGSEQYF.

The chain carries TRBV7-9 and TRBJ1-1, with D maybe TRBD1 (5 bases). The length of the CDR3 is 17 residues. CDR1 and CDR2 from the germline V gene are SEHNR and FQNEAQ (reference sequence). Trimming removed 4 bases from V and 0 bases from J, with 18 bases in between. CDR3 sequence reads: CASSSRPVGRMNTEAFF. The CDR3 DNA is TGTGCCAGCAGCTCCCGCCCCGTGGGACGGATGAACACTGAAGCTTTCTTT.

The chain employs TRBV21-1 and TRBJ2-2; TRBD1 reflects the table's D call only, with no check against the DNA. TRBV21-1 is a known pseudogene. The CDR3 runs to 15 residues. CDR3 amino acids: CASSKGQGWAGELFF. The CDR3 DNA reads TGTGCCAGCAGCAAAGGACAGGGGTGGGCCGGGGAGCTGTTTTTT.

The chain is built from TRBV6-2 or TRBV6-3 and TRBJ1-6; D perhaps matches TRBD1 (5 bases). V was shortened by 0 bases and J by 7 bases, with 16 bases between the two germline ends. Germline assignment: CDR1 MNHEY and CDR2 SVGEGT. The CDR3 extends over 17 amino acids. DNA of the CDR3: TGTGCCAGCAGTTACTCGACTGGGGGAGAGCGCAATTCACCCCTCCACTTT. Its protein is CASSYSTGGERNSPLHF.

The chain uses TRBV28 and TRBJ1-2; D perhaps matches TRBD1 (6 bases). The V gene's germline CDR1 is MDHEN and CDR2 SYDVKM. This CDR3 is 15 amino acids long. Trimming removed 2 bases at V and 0 bases at J, with 10 bases between. CDR3 protein: CASSLGWTANYGYTF. CDR3 DNA: TGTGCCAGCAGTTTAGGTTGGACAGCTAACTATGGCTACACCTTC.

This sequence joins TRBV29-1 and TRBJ2-1; 9 bases are a match to TRBD1. With 2 bases clipped from V and 5 bases from J, the junction kept 7 bases outside the gene matches. Germline-derived CDR1 and CDR2 are SQVTM and ANQGSEA. The CDR3 consists of 15 residues. The DNA of the CDR3 is TGCAGCGTTGAAACAGGGGGCGGTTTTAACAATGAGCAGTTCTTC. Translating it yields CSVETGGGFNNEQFF.

The chain couples TRBV10-3 to TRBJ2-5, with 9 bases matching TRBD2. From germline, CDR1 is ENHRY and CDR2 SYGVKD. The junction had 8 bases not matched to a gene; V was cut back by 5 bases and J by 1 base. The CDR3 length is 16 residues. The CDR3 sequence: CAISQYSGGIQETQYF. CDR3 coding DNA: TGTGCCATCAGTCAATATAGCGGGGGAATCCAAGAGACCCAGTACTTC.

The rearrangement uses TRBV25-1 and TRBJ1-3; 7 nucleotides agree with TRBD1. Germline values: CDR1 MGHDK, CDR2 SYGVNS. The CDR3 is 13 amino acids. V lost 8 bases to trimming and J lost 8 bases; unmatched junction nucleotides: 9. CDR3 protein: CASGQGGLDTIYF. The CDR3 DNA sequence: TGTGCCAGCGGCCAGGGGGGTCTAGACACCATATATTTT.

This clone was counted a single time. V is TRBV5-6 and J is TRBJ1-1, with D possibly TRBD1 on 5 matching bases. Trimming took 4 bases from V and 1 from J, leaving 11 bases between them. CDR1 is SGHDT, CDR2 YYEEEE, per germline. CDR3 size: 14 residues. CDR3 region: CASSLAQGNTEAFF. CDR3 nucleotide sequence: TGTGCCAGCAGCCTAGCCCAGGGGAACACTGAAGCTTTCTTT. The full variable domain, in which reference TRBV5-6 and TRBJ1-1 provide the parts outside the CDR3, is DAGVTQSPTHLIKTRGQQVTLRCSPKSGHDTVSWYQQALGQGPQFIFQYYEEEERQRGNFPDRFSGHQFPNYSSELNVNALLLGDSALYLCASSLAQGNTEAFFGQGTRLTVV.

The chain carries TRBV27 and TRBJ1-1, with D maybe TRBD1 (6 bases). The CDR3 is 13 amino acids. With 5 bases removed from V and 4 bases from J, the gap between germline ends came to 11 bases. Per germline, CDR1 MNHEY and CDR2 SMNVEV (reference sequence). The CDR3 spells CASSPLGATEAFF. The CDR3, as DNA: TGTGCCAGCAGTCCACTGGGGGCCACTGAAGCTTTCTTT.

The chain carries TRBV30 and TRBJ2-7, with 7 bases lining up with TRBD2. The CDR3 is made up of 13 amino acids. The V segment lost 0 bases and the J segment 6 bases; nucleotides outside the gene matches: 5. In germline, CDR1 is GTSNPN, CDR2 SVGIG (reference sequence). DNA for the CDR3: TGTGCCTGGAGTGTAGCGGGGTCGGGCGAGCAGTACTTC. This gives the protein CAWSVAGSGEQYF.

The rearrangement links TRBV10-3 to TRBJ1-2; the D is unclear. This CDR3 contains 15 residues. Germline loops: CDR1 ENHRY, CDR2 SYGVKD. With 7 bases removed from V and 2 bases from J, the gap between germline ends came to 17 bases. The CDR3 spells CAIKSEEGKNYGYTF. DNA for the CDR3: TGTGCCATCAAATCTGAAGAGGGAAAAAACTATGGCTACACCTTC.

This clone was picked up one time. The CDR3 loop reads CASTRPVENTGELFF. CDR3 nucleotide sequence: TGTGCCAGCACCCGGCCAGTGGAGAACACCGGGGAGCTGTTTTTT. The genes are TRBV6-5 and TRBJ2-2; D gene ambiguous. The germline gives CDR1 MNHEY, CDR2 SVGAGI. The CDR3 is 15 residues long. Trimming pared 7 bases from V and 1 base from J, leaving 13 bases between.

The V call is TRBV30, the J call TRBJ1-2; weak D call: TRBD1 (5 bases). CDR1 and CDR2 (germline): GTSNPN, SVGIG (reference sequence). This CDR3 is built from 15 residues. Trimming took 0 bases from V and 5 from J, leaving 16 bases between them. This CDR3 reads CAWSVLQGLSYGYTF. DNA for the CDR3: TGTGCCTGGAGTGTATTGCAGGGATTATCGTATGGCTACACCTTC.

J is TRBJ2-1 and V is TRBV15; no clear D. The germline gives CDR1 LNHNV, CDR2 YYDKDF (reference sequence). The V end was cut by 0 bases, the J end by 8 bases, with 5 bases between. The CDR3 consists of 12 residues. For the CDR3, the DNA is TGTGCCACCAGCAGAGATCTCCATGAGCAGTTCTTC. Translating gives CATSRDLHEQFF.

The chain is built from TRBV7-3 and TRBJ1-2; D is unresolved. Trimming shortened V by 5 bases and J by 5 bases, and 9 bases separated the two germline ends. Per germline, CDR1 SGHTA and CDR2 FQGTGA. The CDR3 contains 12 residues. CDR3 nucleotides: TGTGCCAGCAGCCCGGACGGTTATGGCTACACCTTC. This codes for CASSPDGYGYTF.

The CDR3 spells CASGLSGVVYNEQFF. The CDR3 region has the DNA TGTGCTAGTGGTTTGAGCGGGGTGGTATACAATGAGCAGTTCTTC. The V gene is TRBV12-5, the J gene TRBJ2-1; TRBD2 matches at 7 bases. Looked up from germline, CDR1 is LGHNT and CDR2 is FRNRAP. V shed 2 bases and J 4 bases; nucleotides not matched to a gene: 5. The CDR3 length is 15 residues.

The CDR3: CASSVDLVHEQFF. The CDR3 nucleotides are TGTGCCAGCAGCGTAGATCTAGTCCATGAGCAGTTCTTC. V is TRBV9 and J is TRBJ2-1, with D uncertain. Germline V gene sequence: CDR1 SGDLS, CDR2 YYNGEE. The CDR3 extends over 13 amino acids. V lost 0 bases to trimming and J lost 8 bases, with 9 bases between them.

This chain connects TRBV6-5 to TRBJ2-4; perhaps TRBD2 as D (6 bases). The germline CDR1 and CDR2 sequences are MNHEY and SVGAGI. With 2 bases removed from V and 3 bases from J, the gap between germline ends came to 14 bases. The CDR3 runs to 16 residues. CDR3 nucleotide sequence: TGTGCCAGCAGTTACGGGGGGTATGAGGTCAAAAACATTCAGTACTTC. Its protein product is CASSYGGYEVKNIQYF.

The rearrangement uses TRBV19 and TRBJ1-5; tentatively, D is TRBD1 (6 bases). The germline CDR1 and CDR2 sequences are LNHDA and SQIVND (reference sequence). This CDR3 spans 12 amino acids. Between the trimmed V and J ends, which lost 8 bases and 6 bases, there was a span of 11 bases. CDR3 loop: CASEQGSQPQHF. The CDR3 DNA reads TGTGCCAGTGAACAGGGAAGTCAGCCCCAGCATTTT.

This chain joins TRBV7-9 and TRBJ2-1, with TRBD2 identical over 9 bases. CDR1 SEHNR and CDR2 FQNEAQ come from the germline V gene (reference sequence). The V and J ends lost 5 bases and 8 bases, in that order; junction bases with no gene match: 10. This CDR3 region has 15 residues. CDR3 in amino acids: CASSDPGLALHEQFF. CDR3 DNA: TGTGCCAGCAGCGACCCGGGACTAGCTTTACATGAGCAGTTCTTC.